This TCR beta chain was captured by sequencing in a study of beta chain features in type 1 diabetes. Expressed TCRB transcripts got sequenced, as all isolated RNA was reverse transcribed. Some clones are missing from TCRdb's copy, which holds only in-frame ones; the method was immunoSEQ multiplex PCR. This sample has about 360,000 clones, with roughly 12% found just once. The germline CDR1 and CDR2 sequences are SGHTA and FQGNSA. The germline V and J ends were trimmed by 1 base and 2 bases, with 8 bases remaining between them. This CDR3 is 14 amino acids long. Sequenced material: naive CD4+ T cells from blood. The source is a man aged 18 to 29 in good health. V and J are TRBV7-2 and TRBJ1-1; D unresolved. CDR3 DNA: TGTGCCAGCAGCTTAGAAGGACTAAACACTGAAGCTTTCTTT. Translated: CASSLEGLNTEAFF. Drawing the rest from reference TRBV7-2 and TRBJ1-1, the complete variable domain is GAGVSQSPSNKVTEKGKDVELRCDPISGHTALYWYRQSLGQGLEFLIYFQGNSAPDKSGLPSDRFSAERTGGSVSTLTIQRTQQEDSAVYLCASSLEGLNTEAFFGQGTRLTVV.